A selection of T cell receptor beta chains follows, all from one sample in a study of T-cell reconstitution after alpha-beta-depleted transplantation in children. MiXCR, applied by TCRdb to the PCR reads, yields one record per CDR3 protein. Seen here are 500,000 or so distinct CDR3 sequences, 30% to 35% observed once, and the top ten hold around 2.5%. Sequencing was performed on PBMCs from the stem cell graft donor, taken from the stem cell graft. The receptors were sampled from a human donor who donated a stem cell graft to a child with aplastic anemia. The CDR3 runs from the conserved cysteine through the conserved F or W. The order of the fields is J gene, V gene, clone size, D gene, CDR3 length, CDR3 DNA, CDR3 protein. A D gene is named only where the DNA matches it firmly. Some rows have no size entry. The others give once, few or many, or a class for an expanded clone.

j_call: TRBJ1-5
v_call: TRBV5-1
clone_size: -
d_call: -
cdr3_length: 15
cdr3_nt: TGCGCCAGCAGCCCGACACCAGCCAGCAATCAGCCCCAGCATTTT
cdr3_aa: CASSPTPASNQPQHF

j_call: TRBJ2-3
v_call: TRBV27
clone_size: -
d_call: TRBD2
cdr3_length: 18
cdr3_nt: TGTGCCAGCAGTCCACTAGGTAGAGGGAGGGCCTCCACAGATACGCAGTATTTT
cdr3_aa: CASSPLGRGRASTDTQYF

j_call: TRBJ2-3
v_call: TRBV7-9
clone_size: -
d_call: -
cdr3_length: 14
cdr3_nt: TGTGCCAGCAGCCCCGACGGGGGCACAGATACGCAGTATTTT
cdr3_aa: CASSPDGGTDTQYF

j_call: TRBJ2-2
v_call: TRBV20-1
clone_size: -
d_call: TRBD2
cdr3_length: 15
cdr3_nt: TGCAGTGCCCACAGCGGGAGGGCCAACACCGGGGAGCTGTTTTTT
cdr3_aa: CSAHSGRANTGELFF

j_call: TRBJ1-5
v_call: TRBV4-3
clone_size: -
d_call: -
cdr3_length: 13
cdr3_nt: TGCGCCAGCAGCGTATACAGGGCAGGGCCCCAGCATTTT
cdr3_aa: CASSVYRAGPQHF

j_call: TRBJ2-1
v_call: TRBV27
clone_size: few
d_call: TRBD2
cdr3_length: 16
cdr3_nt: TGTGCCAGCAGTTTATCTGCTAGCGGAATAGACAATGAGCAGTTCTTC
cdr3_aa: CASSLSASGIDNEQFF

j_call: TRBJ2-2
v_call: TRBV12-3/TRBV12-4
clone_size: -
d_call: TRBD1
cdr3_length: 16
cdr3_nt: TGTGCCAGCAGCGGCGGACAGGGGACCTCCACCGGGGAGCTGTTTTTT
cdr3_aa: CASSGGQGTSTGELFF

j_call: TRBJ1-1
v_call: TRBV6-1
clone_size: few
d_call: TRBD1
cdr3_length: 18
cdr3_nt: TGTGCCAGCAGTGTACACAGGGGAAAAGCCGCGGGGAACACTGAAGCTTTCTTT
cdr3_aa: CASSVHRGKAAGNTEAFF

j_call: TRBJ2-3
v_call: TRBV6-1
clone_size: -
d_call: TRBD2
cdr3_length: 16
cdr3_nt: TGTGCCAGCAGTGGGATTAGCGGGAGTCGGACAGATACGCAGTATTTT
cdr3_aa: CASSGISGSRTDTQYF

j_call: TRBJ2-1
v_call: TRBV5-1
clone_size: few
d_call: TRBD2
cdr3_length: 16
cdr3_nt: TGCGCCAGCAGCTTTTTAGCGGGGCCCAAGTCGTATGAGCAGTTCTTC
cdr3_aa: CASSFLAGPKSYEQFF

j_call: TRBJ2-3
v_call: TRBV20-1
clone_size: -
d_call: -
cdr3_length: 17
cdr3_nt: TGCAGTGCTAGACCCCTTAGGGGGGGTTTGTTCACAGATACGCAGTATTTT
cdr3_aa: CSARPLRGGLFTDTQYF

j_call: TRBJ1-5
v_call: TRBV6-5
clone_size: -
d_call: -
cdr3_length: 14
cdr3_nt: TGTGCCAGCAGTTACAGGGATAGCAATCAGCCCCAGCATTTT
cdr3_aa: CASSYRDSNQPQHF

j_call: TRBJ2-1
v_call: TRBV5-6
clone_size: few
d_call: -
cdr3_length: 14
cdr3_nt: TGTGCCAGCAGCTTGGGGGGCCCTTCCTATGAGCAGTTCTTC
cdr3_aa: CASSLGGPSYEQFF

j_call: TRBJ1-1
v_call: TRBV4-1
clone_size: few
d_call: -
cdr3_length: 13
cdr3_nt: TGCGCCAGCAGCCAGACAGAGATCACTGAAGCTTTCTTT
cdr3_aa: CASSQTEITEAFF

j_call: TRBJ1-5
v_call: TRBV7-2
clone_size: -
d_call: -
cdr3_length: 15
cdr3_nt: TGTGCCAGCAGCTTAAGTCGGGACCCCAATCAGCCCCAGCATTTT
cdr3_aa: CASSLSRDPNQPQHF

j_call: TRBJ2-4
v_call: TRBV28
clone_size: -
d_call: TRBD1
cdr3_length: 16
cdr3_nt: TGTGCCAGCAGCCTGGGGTGGACAGGGGCGACCAACATTCAGTACTTC
cdr3_aa: CASSLGWTGATNIQYF

j_call: TRBJ2-7
v_call: TRBV11-2
clone_size: few
d_call: TRBD2
cdr3_length: 13
cdr3_nt: TGTGCCAGCACCGTAGCGGGAGACCACGAGCAGTACTTC
cdr3_aa: CASTVAGDHEQYF

j_call: TRBJ2-7
v_call: TRBV3-1
clone_size: few
d_call: -
cdr3_length: 12
cdr3_nt: TGTGCCAGCAGCCTCAACTTCTACGAGCAGTACTTC
cdr3_aa: CASSLNFYEQYF

j_call: TRBJ1-1
v_call: TRBV25-1
clone_size: -
d_call: TRBD1
cdr3_length: 13
cdr3_nt: TGTGCCAGCAGTGAGTGGGACAGACCAGACGCTTTCTTT
cdr3_aa: CASSEWDRPDAFF

j_call: TRBJ2-3
v_call: TRBV29-1
clone_size: -
d_call: TRBD2
cdr3_length: 14
cdr3_nt: TGCAGCGTCGGGGGGGCGCCTGGCACAGATACGCAGTATTTT
cdr3_aa: CSVGGAPGTDTQYF

j_call: TRBJ1-5
v_call: TRBV27
clone_size: few
d_call: TRBD1
cdr3_length: 14
cdr3_nt: TGTGCCAGCAGTTTATGGGACAGGGGTGGCCCCCAGCATTTT
cdr3_aa: CASSLWDRGGPQHF

j_call: TRBJ2-3
v_call: TRBV12-3/TRBV12-4
clone_size: -
d_call: -
cdr3_length: 12
cdr3_nt: TGTGCCAGCAGGTCAGGGTCGGATACGCAGTATTTT
cdr3_aa: CASRSGSDTQYF

j_call: TRBJ2-3
v_call: TRBV13
clone_size: few
d_call: -
cdr3_length: 13
cdr3_nt: TGTGCCAGCAGCCCTCGGCGTTGGGATACGCAGTATTTT
cdr3_aa: CASSPRRWDTQYF

j_call: TRBJ2-1
v_call: TRBV7-6
clone_size: -
d_call: -
cdr3_length: 14
cdr3_nt: TGTGCCAGCAGCTCCTGGGATTCCTACAATGAGCAGTTCTTC
cdr3_aa: CASSSWDSYNEQFF

j_call: TRBJ2-2
v_call: TRBV24-1
clone_size: few
d_call: TRBD1
cdr3_length: 14
cdr3_nt: TGTGCCACCAGGGGGACAGGGAACACCGGGGAGCTGTTTTTT
cdr3_aa: CATRGTGNTGELFF

j_call: TRBJ1-5
v_call: TRBV19
clone_size: -
d_call: -
cdr3_length: 14
cdr3_nt: TGTGCCAGTAGTCCACTCGGAATTCGTCAGCCCCAGCATTTT
cdr3_aa: CASSPLGIRQPQHF

j_call: TRBJ2-1
v_call: TRBV7-3
clone_size: -
d_call: -
cdr3_length: 15
cdr3_nt: TGTGCCAGCAGCTTGACAGCGGAAAACTACAATGAGCAGTTCTTC
cdr3_aa: CASSLTAENYNEQFF

j_call: TRBJ2-1
v_call: TRBV4-3
clone_size: -
d_call: TRBD1
cdr3_length: 17
cdr3_nt: TGCGCCAGCAGCCAAGATCTTTGGGACAGGGGGACCAATGAGCAGTTCTTC
cdr3_aa: CASSQDLWDRGTNEQFF

j_call: TRBJ1-2
v_call: TRBV6-2/TRBV6-3
clone_size: -
d_call: -
cdr3_length: 13
cdr3_nt: TGTGCCAGCAGTCCGGTCGTGAACTATGGCTACACCTTC
cdr3_aa: CASSPVVNYGYTF

j_call: TRBJ2-2
v_call: TRBV12-5
clone_size: -
d_call: -
cdr3_length: 16
cdr3_nt: TGTGCTAGCCGTTTCTGGGCTAGCGAGGTCACCGGGGAGCTGTTTTTT
cdr3_aa: CASRFWASEVTGELFF

j_call: TRBJ2-1
v_call: TRBV30
clone_size: -
d_call: TRBD2
cdr3_length: 14
cdr3_nt: TGTGCCTGGACTAGCGGGAGGGGGATTAATGAGCAGTTCTTC
cdr3_aa: CAWTSGRGINEQFF